One sample yielded the 6 T cell receptor beta chains listed below, sequenced in a study of CXCR3-negative and CXCR3-positive naive CD8 T cells. Findings and caveats of the study: In CXCR3-positive naive cells, the TRB CDR3s were more hydrophobic than in CXCR3-negative naive cells.

No antigen has been identified for these receptors. With UMI labels, 5' RACE was used to prepare the TRB cDNA libraries. No DNA is given; TCRdb re-called the 5' RACE reads and lists each CDR3 protein once. This repertoire includes roughly 110,000 distinct CDR3 sequences. The sample comprised naive CXCR3+ CD8+ T cells from blood. Regarding subset: CD45RO-CCR7+CD27+CD95- naive CD8+ T cells expressing CXCR3 (TNR3+). All receptors derive from a human donor in good health. Some clones in this sample may be carry-over from other donors' samples.

The chain links TRBV11-3 to TRBJ2-1; TCRdb selects TRBD2, and the lack of DNA leaves this call unchecked. Germline CDR1 SGHNT, CDR2 YENEEA. This CDR3 is built from 15 residues. The CDR3 protein is CASSLVEGLLFEQFF.

The chain carries TRBV19 and TRBJ1-1; TCRdb's D call of TRBD1 is untestable without DNA. Germline V gives CDR1 LNHDA, CDR2 SQIVND (reference sequence). The CDR3 is 14 residues long. The CDR3 region is CASSITGRGTEAFF.

The rearrangement links TRBV7-2 to TRBJ2-7; absent DNA, TCRdb's TRBD1 call cannot be checked. Germline-derived CDR1 and CDR2 are SGHTA and FQGNSA. The CDR3 extends over 13 amino acids. The CDR3 sequence: CASSFGQGGEQYF.

The V call is TRBV13, the J call TRBJ2-7; TCRdb picks TRBD1, but there is no DNA to check that call. This CDR3 has 13 residues. CDR1 and CDR2 (germline): PRHDT, FYEKMQ (reference sequence). The CDR3 here is CASSPRRGDEQYF. Complete variable domain (other parts from reference TRBV13 and TRBJ2-7): AAGVIQSPRHLIKEKRETATLKCYPIPRHDTVYWYQQGPGQDPQFLISFYEKMQSDKGSIPDRFSAQQFSDYHSELNMSSLELGDSALYFCASSPRRGDEQYFGPGTRLTVT.

The CDR3 sequence is CASSQDIGFDEKLFF. This rearrangement joins TRBV14 to TRBJ1-4. This CDR3 spans 15 amino acids. CDR1 SGHDN and CDR2 FVKESK come from the germline V gene. Using reference TRBV14 and TRBJ1-4 for the parts outside the CDR3, the full variable domain is EAGVTQFPSHSVIEKGQTVTLRCDPISGHDNLYWYRRVMGKEIKFLLHFVKESKQDESGMPNNRFLAERTGGTYSTLKVQPAELEDSGVYFCASSQDIGFDEKLFFGSGTQLSVL.

The genes are TRBV7-9 and TRBJ1-1; TCRdb's D gene call, TRBD1, goes unchecked for lack of DNA. Germline values: CDR1 SEHNR, CDR2 FQNEAQ (reference sequence). CDR3 length: 11 amino acids. CDR3 sequence: CASSWGREAFF.